The 23 T cell receptor beta chains below all came from one sample that was sequenced in a study of PD-1 blockade in classical Hodgkin lymphoma. Relapse after autologous stem cell transplantation occurred in every patient, and brentuximab vedotin exposure varied. Profiled with immunoSEQ multiplex PCR; TCRdb holds only in-frame clones, not every one. The sample has just under 100,000 clones, around 80% seen once; the top ten hold 9.5% to 15%. The starting material was peripheral blood mononuclear cells (PBMCs), obtained at baseline. Receptor source: a human donor with classical Hodgkin lymphoma.

This chain links TRBV18 with TRBJ1-2; 7 bases match TRBD1. The trim removed 3 bases at V and 0 bases at J, leaving 1 base unmatched. The CDR3 runs to 14 residues. CDR1 KGHSH and CDR2 LQKENI come from the germline V gene. CDR3 nucleotide sequence: TGTGCCAGCTCACCCACAGGGGCTAACTATGGCTACACCTTC. It is translated as CASSPTGANYGYTF.

CDR3 protein: CASSRGTFFEQYF. The CDR3 DNA sequence: TGTGCCAGCAGCCGAGGGACATTCTTCGAGCAGTACTTC. This rearrangement joins TRBV5-6 to TRBJ2-7; maybe TRBD1 (6 bases). CDR1 is SGHDT and CDR2 is YYEEEE in the germline V gene. The CDR3 covers 13 residues. Deletions cut 4 bases from V and 6 bases from J, with 14 bases between.

V and J are TRBV19 and TRBJ1-1; D remains ambiguous. CDR1 is LNHDA and CDR2 is SQIVND in the germline V gene (reference sequence). V was shortened by 3 bases and J by 1 base, with 6 bases between the two germline ends. This CDR3 contains 13 residues. The CDR3 DNA reads as TGTGCCAGTAGTATCGTTGCGAACACTGAAGCTTTCTTT. It codes for CASSIVANTEAFF.

This sequence joins TRBV10-2 and TRBJ1-1; possibly TRBD1 for D (5 bases). CDR1 is WSHSY and CDR2 is SAAADI in the germline V gene. The CDR3 runs 14 residues. V lost 6 bases and J 4 bases, leaving 15 bases between the germline ends. CDR3 sequence (DNA): TGCGCCAGCAGACCCCTTGGGGGGGGCACTGAAGCTTTCTTT. Protein: CASRPLGGGTEAFF.

The genes are TRBV28 and TRBJ2-7; either TRBD1 or TRBD2 may fit D (6 bases each). Looked up from germline, CDR1 is MDHEN and CDR2 is SYDVKM. Deletions cut 4 bases from V and 12 bases from J, with 19 bases between. This CDR3 comprises 13 residues. The CDR3 reads CASSSRGGGPGYF. Written as DNA, the CDR3 is TGTGCCAGCAGTTCCAGGGGAGGAGGGCCGGGGTACTTC.

The chain employs TRBV23-1 and TRBJ1-4; 9 nucleotides align to TRBD1. TRBV23-1 is an ORF, with its function uncertain. The CDR3 is made up of 17 amino acids. The ends lost 4 bases at V and 7 bases at J; junction bases unmatched: 13. The chain's CDR3 is CASSLLRDRDGPEKLFF. The CDR3 DNA reads TGCGCCAGCAGTCTCCTCCGGGACAGGGATGGGCCTGAAAAACTGTTTTTT.

The chain couples TRBV6-9 to TRBJ1-6; D not resolved. CDR1 is MNHGY, CDR2 SVAAGI, per germline. CDR3 length: 16 residues. The V end lost 1 base, the J end lost 10 bases, and 17 bases lay between the germline ends. The CDR3 DNA sequence: TGTGCCAGCAGTTATTTTGCCCGGAGCAGCGAGTCACCCCTCCACTTT. It yields the protein CASSYFARSSESPLHF.

The table lists this clone with a count of one. The chain employs TRBV9 and TRBJ2-5, with D possibly TRBD2 on 6 matching bases. The germline V gene encodes CDR1 SGDLS and CDR2 YYNGEE. This CDR3 contains 15 residues. The ends were cut back, 0 bases at V and 4 bases at J, with 13 bases in the middle. As DNA, the CDR3 is TGTGCCAGCAGCGTAGAGTTGACTAGACCAGAGACCCAGTACTTC. It codes for CASSVELTRPETQYF.

The chain combines TRBV28 with TRBJ1-1; D unresolved. Germline CDR1 MDHEN, CDR2 SYDVKM. Trimming left V 3 bases short and J 6 bases short, with 8 bases between. The CDR3 totals 12 residues. CDR3 protein: CASSLLGSEAFF. Here the CDR3 DNA reads TGTGCCAGCAGTTTGTTAGGGTCTGAAGCTTTCTTT.

This clone was counted once. This chain joins TRBV14 and TRBJ2-5, with no clear D. Germline values: CDR1 SGHDN, CDR2 FVKESK. This CDR3 has 12 amino acids. Trimming took off 6 bases at V and 5 bases at J, with 10 bases between the two ends. CDR3 residues: CASSGEWETQYF. In DNA form, the CDR3 reads TGTGCCAGCAGTGGGGAATGGGAGACCCAGTACTTC.

The chain is built from TRBV19 and TRBJ1-1, with 7 positions matching TRBD1. The CDR3 length is 16 residues. V gave up 5 bases and J gave up 6 bases; unmatched junction bases: 15. From germline, CDR1 is LNHDA and CDR2 SQIVND (reference sequence). The CDR3 is CASSAILTQGSAEAFF. Here the CDR3 DNA reads TGTGCCAGTAGTGCGATACTCACACAGGGGAGCGCTGAAGCTTTCTTT.

The chain recombines TRBV6-1 with TRBJ1-5; D gene unclear. V was pared by 5 bases and J by 2 bases, with 7 bases between. This CDR3 comprises 13 residues. Germline values: CDR1 MNHNS, CDR2 SASEGT. The CDR3 protein is CASSRYGNQPQHF. DNA for the CDR3: TGTGCCAGCAGTAGATATGGCAATCAGCCCCAGCATTTT.

The V and J genes are TRBV15 and TRBJ2-6; D ambiguous. The CDR3 totals 16 residues. Germline CDR1 reads LNHNV; CDR2 reads YYDKDF (reference sequence). Deletions cut 0 bases from V and 0 bases from J, with 6 bases between. The CDR3 here is CATSRDMGSGANVLTF. In nucleotides, the CDR3 is TGTGCCACCAGCAGAGATATGGGCTCTGGGGCCAACGTCCTGACTTTC. The whole variable domain, remainder taken from reference TRBV15 and TRBJ2-6, is DAMVIQNPRYQVTQFGKPVTLSCSQTLNHNVMYWYQQKSSQAPKLLFHYYDKDFNNEADTPDNFQSRRPNTSFCFLDIRSPGLGDTAMYLCATSRDMGSGANVLTFGAGSRLTVL.

This chain uses TRBV6-5 with TRBJ2-1; the D is unclear. The ends were cut back, 8 bases at V and 4 bases at J, with 15 bases in the middle. The CDR3 has 14 residues. Germline V gives CDR1 MNHEY, CDR2 SVGAGI. This CDR3 is CASVSPSGYNEQFF. The CDR3 DNA follows: TGTGCCAGCGTCAGTCCGTCTGGTTACAATGAGCAGTTCTTC.

The V gene is TRBV7-8, the J gene TRBJ1-1; D ambiguous. Germline loops: CDR1 SGHVS, CDR2 FQNEAQ. The CDR3 contains 14 residues. Trimming pared 1 base from V and 4 bases from J, leaving 10 bases between. CDR3 sequence reads: CASSLGWASTEAFF. CDR3 in DNA: TGTGCCAGCAGCTTAGGTTGGGCGAGCACTGAAGCTTTCTTT.

J is TRBJ2-3 and V is TRBV19, with 9 bases aligning to TRBD2. CDR1 is LNHDA, CDR2 SQIVND, per germline (reference sequence). There are 14 residues in the CDR3. The junction had 2 bases not matched to a gene; V was cut back by 5 bases and J by 2 bases. The CDR3 nucleotides are TGTGCCAGTAGTTCTAGCGGGAACACAGATACGCAGTATTTT. Translation gives CASSSSGNTDTQYF.

This clone was counted once. The chain couples TRBV13 to TRBJ2-3, with D possibly matching TRBD1 (6 bases). The CDR3 runs 14 residues. V was trimmed by 6 bases and J by 2 bases, leaving 12 bases between them. Looked up from germline, CDR1 is PRHDT and CDR2 is FYEKMQ (reference sequence). CDR3 sequence reads: CASSQDSLTDTQYF. The CDR3, as DNA: TGTGCCAGCAGTCAGGACAGCCTCACAGATACGCAGTATTTT. The full variable domain, completed using reference TRBV13 and TRBJ2-3, is AAGVIQSPRHLIKEKRETATLKCYPIPRHDTVYWYQQGPGQDPQFLISFYEKMQSDKGSIPDRFSAQQFSDYHSELNMSSLELGDSALYFCASSQDSLTDTQYFGPGTRLTVL.

This rearrangement joins TRBV15 to TRBJ2-2, with D tentatively TRBD2 (6 bases). From germline, CDR1 is LNHNV and CDR2 YYDKDF (reference sequence). V was pared by 5 bases and J by 1 base, with 17 bases between. This CDR3 has 17 amino acids. The CDR3 DNA reads TGTGCCACCAGCCCACCCGCGGGAAGGTGGAACACCGGGGAGCTGTTTTTT. This gives the protein CATSPPAGRWNTGELFF.

DNA of the CDR3: TGTGCCAGCACCTCTACCGGGGGCTACACCTTC. Translating it yields CASTSTGGYTF. This sequence joins TRBV6-5 and TRBJ1-2, with D unclear. V lost 7 bases to trimming and J lost 8 bases, with 11 bases between them. The CDR3 is 11 residues long. Germline V gene sequence: CDR1 MNHEY, CDR2 SVGAGI.

CDR3 loop: CASSPLRSSYNEQFF. Here the CDR3 DNA reads TGTGCCAGCAGCCCTCTCAGGAGCTCCTACAATGAGCAGTTCTTC. The V gene is TRBV5-8, the J gene TRBJ2-1; no firm D call. The germline V gene has CDR1 SGHTS and CDR2 YDEGEE. This CDR3 has 15 residues. The V end was cut by 4 bases, the J end by 0 bases, with 11 bases between.

This chain joins TRBV19 and TRBJ2-2, with 7 bases fitting TRBD2. The germline gives CDR1 LNHDA, CDR2 SQIVND (reference sequence). This CDR3 spans 15 amino acids. Germline trimming cut 4 bases from V and 2 bases from J; bases unmatched to any gene: 4. In nucleotides, the CDR3 is TGTGCCAGTAGTAGAGCGGGACTCAACACCGGGGAGCTGTTTTTT. It is translated as CASSRAGLNTGELFF.

The chain joins TRBV7-9 to TRBJ1-1; D remains ambiguous. The CDR3 covers 14 residues. Per the germline V gene, CDR1 is SEHNR and CDR2 is FQNEAQ (reference sequence). V gave up 2 bases and J gave up 4 bases, with 11 bases separating them. The CDR3: CASSLMTVGTEAFF. The DNA of the CDR3 is TGTGCCAGCAGCTTAATGACGGTGGGCACTGAAGCTTTCTTT.

CDR3 DNA sequence: TGTGCCAGCACCTCCTTGGCTGCGGGATTGGGGTCCTACGAGCAGTACTTC. Translated, it gives CASTSLAAGLGSYEQYF. The V gene is TRBV27, the J gene TRBJ2-7, with D tentatively TRBD2 (6 bases). The CDR3 runs to 17 residues. Germline assignment: CDR1 MNHEY and CDR2 SMNVEV (reference sequence). Trimming shortened V by 7 bases and J by 1 base, and 23 bases separated the two germline ends.